The 18 T cell receptor beta chains below were found in one sample sequenced in a study of blood T cells in healthy people across ages. For the second PCR, which ran for about 7 to 12 cycles, a sample-barcoded 5' primer and a J-beta primer mix were used. TCRdb fed the 5' RACE reads into MiXCR, producing one record per CDR3 protein. The table includes 650,000 to 1,000,000 distinct CDR3 sequences, about 37% detected once. Material: blood. These receptors were obtained from a man younger than 35 in good health.

This clonotype showed up just a few times. The chain has TRBV14 and TRBJ1-6; D is possibly TRBD1 (6 bases). Germline CDR1 and CDR2: SGHDN and FVKESK. This CDR3 spans 15 amino acids. V was clipped by 0 bases and J by 14 bases, with 17 bases between them. Written as DNA, the CDR3 is TGTGCCAGCAGCCAAGATAATTGGGACCCAGGGGCCCTCCACTTT. Residues: CASSQDNWDPGALHF.

With respect to this clonotype: Germline is not matched at one junction end, which may reflect a read error. The rearrangement joins TRBV28 to TRBJ2-7, with D possibly being TRBD1 (6 bases). Germline loops: CDR1 MDHEN, CDR2 SYDVKM. The CDR3 consists of 12 residues. CDR3 in DNA: TGTGCCGGCAGCTCCGACAGGAACGAGCAGTACTTC. Amino acids: CAGSSDRNEQYF.

This chain connects TRBV14 to TRBJ2-3, with D possibly matching TRBD1 (6 bases). There are 14 residues in the CDR3. The ends were cut back, 8 bases at V and 0 bases at J, with 12 bases in the middle. Germline CDR1 is SGHDN and CDR2 is FVKESK. CDR3 nucleotides: TGTGCCAGCGGCTCCCAGGGGAGCACAGATACGCAGTATTTT. Amino acids: CASGSQGSTDTQYF.

With respect to this clonotype: At one end the junction does not follow the germline gene, possibly because of a read error. The V and J genes are TRBV30 and TRBJ2-7; 10 bases map to TRBD2. This CDR3 is built from 17 residues. The germline V gene encodes CDR1 GTSNPN and CDR2 SVGIG (reference sequence). CDR3 sequence (DNA): TGTGCCTGGAGTGTTAGTGAGCGGGGGGGCGGATCCTACGGGCAGTACTTC. It translates to CAWSVSERGGGSYGQYF.

This clonotype has just one count. A much larger clone differs from this one at a single base, so this may be a read error. V usage is TRBV20-1 and J usage is TRBJ2-4, with 8 bases fitting TRBD2. Germline CDR1 reads DFQATT; CDR2 reads SNEGSKA (reference sequence). The length of the CDR3 is 19 residues. V shed 0 bases, J shed 1 base, and the junction held 14 bases outside the gene matches. CDR3 sequence: CSARDRTAGEPSAKNIQYF. The CDR3 DNA is TGCAGTGCTAGAGATCGGACAGCGGGGGAGCCGTCGGCCAAAAACATTCAGTACTTC.

This clonotype was counted a few times. V and J are TRBV28 and TRBJ2-1; 8 bases line up with TRBD1. Germline assignment: CDR1 MDHEN and CDR2 SYDVKM. The CDR3 extends over 16 amino acids. J was trimmed by 1 base and V by 0 bases; bases with no gene match: 2. The chain's CDR3 is CASSLWYRGSYNEQFF. Here the CDR3 DNA reads TGTGCCAGCAGTTTATGGTACAGGGGGTCCTACAATGAGCAGTTCTTC.

This chain connects TRBV30 to TRBJ2-5, with D unclear. Germline V gene sequence: CDR1 GTSNPN, CDR2 SVGIG (reference sequence). This CDR3 contains 15 residues. V lost 0 bases, J lost 3 bases, and 14 bases lay in between. The CDR3 bases are TGTGCCTGGAGTGTAATCCCGATAAATAAAGAGACCCAGTACTTC. It translates to CAWSVIPINKETQYF.

This chain links TRBV7-9 with TRBJ2-2; 9 positions match TRBD1. Germline CDR1 is SEHNR and CDR2 is FQNEAQ (reference sequence). The V segment lost 2 bases and the J segment 5 bases; nucleotides outside the gene matches: 9. This CDR3 is built from 17 residues. The CDR3 DNA reads TGTGCCAGCAGCTTACCAGACGGACAGGGGACTACCGGGGAGCTGTTTTTT. Translated, it gives CASSLPDGQGTTGELFF.

The chain is built from TRBV19 and TRBJ2-2, with 9 bases that match TRBD2. The junction had 10 bases not matched to a gene; V was cut back by 7 bases and J by 4 bases. The germline CDR1 and CDR2 sequences are LNHDA and SQIVND (reference sequence). The CDR3 is made up of 16 amino acids. In DNA form, the CDR3 reads TGTGCCAGTACGCTAGCGGGGATGTCGGGCACCGGGGAGCTGTTTTTT. Protein sequence: CASTLAGMSGTGELFF.

The J gene is TRBJ2-6, the V gene TRBV28; 7 bases are shared with TRBD1. Germline-derived CDR1 and CDR2 are MDHEN and SYDVKM. The CDR3 consists of 18 residues. V shed 6 bases and J 0 bases; nucleotides not matched to a gene: 11. In nucleotides, the CDR3 is TGTGCCAGCAGGCCCCCCGGGACAGACTTCTCTGGGGCCAACGTCCTGACTTTC. This translates into CASRPPGTDFSGANVLTF.

The rearrangement uses TRBV7-2 and TRBJ1-2; no reliable D call. Germline values: CDR1 SGHTA, CDR2 FQGNSA. The CDR3 has 15 amino acids. V lost 5 bases, J lost 3 bases, and 16 bases lay in between. The CDR3 here is CASSPRRANHYGYTF. The CDR3 coding sequence is TGTGCCAGCAGCCCTCGCCGGGCAAATCACTATGGCTACACCTTC.

This clonotype was seen a few times. This may be a read error: a much more frequent sequence differs by one nucleotide. The chain couples TRBV20-1 to TRBJ2-7, with 9 bases matching TRBD2. The V segment lost 6 bases and the J segment 7 bases; nucleotides outside the gene matches: 19. The germline V gene encodes CDR1 DFQATT and CDR2 SNEGSKA (reference sequence). There are 16 residues in the CDR3. The CDR3 protein is CSAHSPGLARGNEQYF. The CDR3 DNA reads as TGCAGTGCCCATAGCCCGGGACTAGCAAGGGGCAATGAGCAGTACTTC.

The gene calls are TRBV25-1 and TRBJ2-1; maybe TRBD2 (7 bases). The germline gives CDR1 MGHDK, CDR2 SYGVNS. This CDR3 has 12 residues. The V gene lost 1 base and the J gene lost 15 bases, with 13 bases spanning the gap. The CDR3 nucleotides are TGTGCCAGCAGTGAATGGGGGGGGCAGGTGTTCTTC. Translated, it gives CASSEWGGQVFF.

This clonotype was picked up one time. One end of the junction fails to match germline, which may point to a read error. This chain links TRBV20-1 with TRBJ2-7; 11 nucleotides line up with TRBD2. This CDR3 region has 16 residues. Germline assignment: CDR1 DFQATT and CDR2 SNEGSKA (reference sequence). The CDR3 loop is CSTRGRLAGQRDEQYF. The CDR3 DNA reads TGCAGTACTAGAGGGAGACTAGCGGGACAAAGGGATGAGCAGTACTTC.

This clonotype was picked up a small number of times. This chain uses TRBV7-2 with TRBJ2-1; D is possibly TRBD2 (6 bases). The CDR3 has 16 residues. Trimming stripped 5 bases from V and 2 bases from J, with 16 bases between. Germline values: CDR1 SGHTA, CDR2 FQGNSA. In DNA form, the CDR3 reads TGTGCCAGCAGCCATCGCGACGGGGGACCCTACAATGAGCAGTTCTTC. Translation gives CASSHRDGGPYNEQFF. The variable domain in full, with the rest retrieved from reference TRBV7-2 and TRBJ2-1, is GAGVSQSPSNKVTEKGKDVELRCDPISGHTALYWYRQSLGQGLEFLIYFQGNSAPDKSGLPSDRFSAERTGGSVSTLTIQRTQQEDSAVYLCASSHRDGGPYNEQFFGPGTRLTVL.

This clonotype occurred many times. The chain is built from TRBV12-3 or TRBV12-4 and TRBJ2-7; D remains unclear. The CDR3 spans 13 residues. Trimming cost V 6 bases and J 4 bases, with 13 bases left between them. The CDR3 spells CASSLSVEYEQYF. CDR3 nucleotide sequence: TGTGCCAGCAGCCTAAGCGTGGAGTACGAGCAGTACTTC.

CDR3 in amino acids: CASSIPKRGGNQPQHF. The DNA for the CDR3 is TGTGCCAGCAGCATCCCGAAGAGGGGGGGCAATCAGCCCCAGCATTTT. The rearrangement links TRBV7-9 to TRBJ1-5, with a possible D match to TRBD1 (6 bases). CDR1 and CDR2 from the germline V gene are SEHNR and FQNEAQ (reference sequence). The V gene lost 5 bases and the J gene lost 2 bases, with 16 bases spanning the gap. The CDR3 covers 16 residues.

This clonotype was counted between two and nine times. This chain links TRBV6-6 with TRBJ1-5, with a weak D call TRBD1 (6 bases). V was cut by 6 bases and J by 0 bases, with 15 bases left in between. The CDR3 consists of 16 residues. Looked up from germline, CDR1 is MNHNY and CDR2 is SVGAGI (reference sequence). CDR3 loop: CASSPKGHNSNQPQHF. The CDR3 DNA follows: TGTGCCAGCAGCCCGAAGGGACATAATAGCAATCAGCCCCAGCATTTT.